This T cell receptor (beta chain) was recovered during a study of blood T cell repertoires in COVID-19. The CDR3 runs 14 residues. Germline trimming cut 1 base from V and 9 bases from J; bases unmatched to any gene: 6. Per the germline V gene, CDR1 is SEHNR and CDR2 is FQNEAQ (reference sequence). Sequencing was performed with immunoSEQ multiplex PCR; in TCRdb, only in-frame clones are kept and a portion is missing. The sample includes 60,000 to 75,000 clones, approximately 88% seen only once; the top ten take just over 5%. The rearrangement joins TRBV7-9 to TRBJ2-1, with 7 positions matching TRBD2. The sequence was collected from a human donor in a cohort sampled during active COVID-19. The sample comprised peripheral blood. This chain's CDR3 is CASSLGVAGGEQFF. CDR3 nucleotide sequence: TGTGCCAGCAGCTTAGGGGTAGCGGGTGGTGAGCAGTTCTTC.